The 28 T cell receptor beta chains below were found in one sample sequenced in a study of blood T cells in healthy people across ages. A sample-barcoded 5' primer and a J-beta primer mix were used in a second PCR of about 7 to 11 cycles. TCRdb reanalysed the 5' RACE reads using MiXCR and keeps one entry per CDR3 protein. The sample holds 850,000 to 1,300,000 distinct CDR3 sequences, 35% to 50% seen once. What was sequenced was blood. The receptor set was obtained from a woman aged 55-69 years in good health.

This rearrangement joins TRBV4-1 to TRBJ2-3; 8 positions agree with TRBD2. The CDR3 extends over 16 amino acids. Germline CDR1 is MGHRA and CDR2 is YSYEKL. After removal of 4 bases from V and 7 bases from J, the junction contained 13 bases not matched to a gene. The CDR3 reads CASSPLGSGGTNTQYF. Here the CDR3 DNA reads TGCGCCAGCAGCCCACTGGGTTCGGGAGGGACAAATACGCAGTATTTT.

The chain couples TRBV2 to TRBJ2-4, with D tentatively TRBD2 (7 bases). The DNA end is more similar to TRBJ2-7, so the J call may be wrong. The CDR3 consists of 16 residues. Germline V gene data show CDR1 as SNHLY and CDR2 as FYNNEI. CDR3 sequence reads: CASSWGGNRVVHEQYF. CDR3 sequence (DNA): TGTGCCAGCAGCTGGGGAGGGAACAGGGTGGTCCACGAGCAGTACTTC.

Remarks on this clonotype: One junction end does not reproduce the germline sequence, and a read error may be involved. This chain connects TRBV28 to TRBJ1-1; D gene unclear. The CDR3 is made up of 12 amino acids. The V gene's germline CDR1 is MDHEN and CDR2 SYDVKM. CDR3 protein: CASSLMGYESFF. The CDR3 DNA sequence: TGTGCCAGCAGTTTAATGGGGTATGAATCTTTCTTT.

J is TRBJ2-1 and V is TRBV28; D uncertain. CDR3 length: 14 amino acids. The V and J ends lost 6 bases and 4 bases respectively, with 13 bases between them. Germline V gives CDR1 MDHEN, CDR2 SYDVKM. This CDR3 reads CASRRGSVYNEQFF. Written as DNA, the CDR3 is TGTGCCAGCAGACGTGGGTCTGTATACAATGAGCAGTTCTTC. Complete variable domain (other parts from reference TRBV28 and TRBJ2-1): DVKVTQSSRYLVKRTGEKVFLECVQDMDHENMFWYRQDPGLGLRLIYFSYDVKMKEKGDIPEGYSVSREKKERFSLILESASTNQTSMYLCASRRGSVYNEQFFGPGTRLTVL.

This chain links TRBV6-5 with TRBJ2-5; 9 bases map to TRBD2. CDR3 length: 16 residues. Germline V gene data show CDR1 as MNHEY and CDR2 as SVGAGI. V was pared by 0 bases and J by 4 bases, with 6 bases of the junction left unmatched. In DNA form, the CDR3 reads TGTGCCAGCAGTTACTCGACGGCTAGCGGGATAGAGACCCAGTACTTC. It specifies CASSYSTASGIETQYF.

This rearrangement joins TRBV11-2 to TRBJ2-1; 9 bases map to TRBD2. This CDR3 spans 19 amino acids. Germline V gives CDR1 SGHAT, CDR2 FQNNGV. The V and J ends lost 5 bases and 0 bases, in that order; junction bases with no gene match: 14. The chain's CDR3 is CASSQPPGSSGSSYNEQFF. The CDR3, as DNA: TGTGCCAGCAGCCAACCACCCGGGAGTAGCGGGAGCTCCTACAATGAGCAGTTCTTC.

The genes are TRBV5-1 and TRBJ1-2, with D unresolved. Germline values: CDR1 SGHRS, CDR2 YFSETQ. Trimming pared 0 bases from V and 7 bases from J, leaving 13 bases between. CDR3 length: 14 residues. The DNA of the CDR3 is TGCGCCAGCAGCTTGGGACTCAGGCCGGGTGGCTACACCTTC. Translation: CASSLGLRPGGYTF.

The rearrangement joins TRBV4-2 to TRBJ2-7; the match to TRBD1 covers 8 bases. J lost 0 bases, V lost 1 base, and 2 bases had no gene match. CDR3 length: 15 amino acids. Germline values: CDR1 LGHNA, CDR2 YNFKEQ. The CDR3 sequence: CASSQGQGPSYEQYF. CDR3 nucleotide sequence: TGTGCCAGCAGCCAAGGACAGGGGCCCTCCTACGAGCAGTACTTC.

The V gene is TRBV29-1, the J gene TRBJ2-4, with unresolved D. Germline CDR1 SQVTM, CDR2 ANQGSEA. V gave up 4 bases and J gave up 11 bases, with 15 bases separating them. The CDR3 sequence is 12 residues long. CDR3 protein: CSVGQVEEVQYF. Written as DNA, the CDR3 is TGCAGCGTTGGTCAAGTCGAAGAAGTTCAGTACTTC.

The chain is built from TRBV20-1 and TRBJ2-7; 8 nucleotides match TRBD1. The CDR3 is made up of 14 amino acids. Per germline, CDR1 DFQATT and CDR2 SNEGSKA (reference sequence). V shed 5 bases, J shed 0 bases, and the junction held 6 bases outside the gene matches. Here the CDR3 reads CSAPRGPNSYEQYF. The CDR3 DNA is TGCAGTGCTCCCAGGGGGCCTAACTCCTACGAGCAGTACTTC.

V gene TRBV28 combines with J gene TRBJ2-1; TRBD2 matches 11 bases. The DNA end is a closer match to TRBJ2-7, so the J assignment may be wrong. CDR1 MDHEN and CDR2 SYDVKM come from the germline V gene. The CDR3 has 14 residues. CDR3 amino acids: CASSYLAGGPEQYF. DNA of the CDR3: TGTGCCAGCAGTTACCTAGCGGGAGGCCCTGAGCAGTACTTC.

The rearrangement joins TRBV6-2 or TRBV6-3 to TRBJ2-1; TRBD2 matches 9 bases. Trimming at V came to 8 bases and at J to 13 bases, leaving 15 bases not matched to a gene. The CDR3 has 14 residues. Germline lookup yields CDR1 MNHEY and CDR2 SVGEGT. The CDR3 spells CASFSSGSGETQFF. DNA for the CDR3: TGTGCCAGCTTTAGTAGCGGGAGCGGAGAGACCCAGTTCTTC.

The rearrangement uses TRBV10-3 and TRBJ2-3, with D possibly TRBD2 on 6 matching bases. Germline V CDR1 and CDR2: ENHRY, SYGVKD. V was cut by 0 bases and J by 3 bases, with 13 bases left in between. The CDR3 covers 16 residues. CDR3 in DNA: TGTGCCATCAGTGAGTCGGGAGGCTTAGTGACAGATACGCAGTATTTT. Translation: CAISESGGLVTDTQYF.

This clonotype occurred a few times. The V gene is TRBV7-9, the J gene TRBJ2-3; 14 bases match TRBD2. V lost 1 base to trimming and J lost 6 bases; unmatched junction nucleotides: 3. Germline CDR1 SEHNR, CDR2 FQNEAQ (reference sequence). The CDR3 extends over 16 amino acids. CDR3: CASSLGLAGGMDTQYF. The CDR3 nucleotides are TGTGCCAGCAGCTTAGGACTAGCGGGAGGGATGGATACGCAGTATTTT.

The gene calls are TRBV7-2 and TRBJ2-7, with a possible D match to TRBD1 (6 bases). The ends were cut back, 5 bases at V and 9 bases at J, with 17 bases in the middle. The germline V gene has CDR1 SGHTA and CDR2 FQGNSA. The CDR3 sequence is 13 residues long. CDR3 coding DNA: TGTGCCAGCAGCGCGACAGGACTGGGATGGCAGTACTTC. As protein: CASSATGLGWQYF. Full variable domain (outside the CDR3, taken from reference TRBV7-2 and TRBJ2-7): GAGVSQSPSNKVTEKGKDVELRCDPISGHTALYWYRQSLGQGLEFLIYFQGNSAPDKSGLPSDRFSAERTGGSVSTLTIQRTQQEDSAVYLCASSATGLGWQYFGPGTRLTVT.

The chain links TRBV2 to TRBJ2-7; D unresolved. The CDR3 is 13 residues long. Germline CDR1 and CDR2: SNHLY and FYNNEI. The V end was cut by 3 bases, the J end by 2 bases, with 8 bases between. CDR3 sequence (DNA): TGTGCCAGCAGTGATGGCAGGACCTACGAGCAGTACTTC. It encodes CASSDGRTYEQYF.

This chain joins TRBV2 and TRBJ2-1; TRBD1 might be the D (6 bases). CDR3 length: 14 amino acids. Germline CDR1 reads SNHLY; CDR2 reads FYNNEI. V was cut by 0 bases and J by 9 bases, with 12 bases left in between. The DNA of the CDR3 is TGTGCCAGCAGTGAAGCGGGGGCGGACGCTGAGCAGTTCTTC. It is translated as CASSEAGADAEQFF.

This chain joins TRBV29-1 and TRBJ2-1, with 8 bases lining up with TRBD2. Trimming removed 6 bases from V and 8 bases from J; junction bases left unmatched: 9. The CDR3 runs 13 residues. Germline V CDR1 and CDR2: SQVTM, ANQGSEA. CDR3 loop: CSVPASGSYEQFF. CDR3 DNA sequence: TGCAGCGTGCCGGCCAGCGGGAGTTATGAGCAGTTCTTC.

This clonotype was detected only a few times. V and J are TRBV3-1 and TRBJ2-2; D remains unclear. The CDR3 consists of 15 residues. Germline CDR1 is LGHDT and CDR2 is YNNKEL (reference sequence). Trimming pared 0 bases from V and 5 bases from J, leaving 10 bases between. CDR3 nucleotide sequence: TGTGCCAGCAGCCAAGAAGGAACAACAACCGGGGAGCTGTTTTTT. It is translated as CASSQEGTTTGELFF.

The V call is TRBV7-6, the J call TRBJ2-3; D not resolved. V lost 4 bases to trimming and J lost 2 bases, with 10 bases between them. Per the germline V gene, CDR1 is SGHVS and CDR2 is FNYEAQ. The CDR3 sequence is 14 residues long. CDR3 loop: CASSSWTLTDTQYF. CDR3 nucleotide sequence: TGTGCCAGCAGCTCGTGGACCCTCACAGATACGCAGTATTTT.

This clonotype was seen more than once but under ten times. This chain uses TRBV13 with TRBJ2-7; D is unclear. CDR3 length: 15 residues. V lost 3 bases, J lost 2 bases, and 14 bases lay in between. Germline loops: CDR1 PRHDT, CDR2 FYEKMQ (reference sequence). DNA for the CDR3: TGTGCCAGCAGCTTCGTCATAGCCCCTGCCTACGAGCAGTACTTC. As protein: CASSFVIAPAYEQYF.

This clonotype was seen a few times. The J gene is TRBJ2-1, the V gene TRBV10-3, with TRBD2 identical over 10 bases. This CDR3 is built from 15 residues. Trimming cost V 4 bases and J 8 bases; bases outside gene matches: 8. CDR1 and CDR2 from the germline V gene are ENHRY and SYGVKD. CDR3 loop: CAISGLAGAGDEQFF. The CDR3 nucleotides read TGTGCCATCAGTGGGCTAGCGGGAGCAGGTGATGAGCAGTTCTTC.

The chain joins TRBV28 to TRBJ2-1; 14 bases match TRBD2. V dropped 4 bases and J dropped 5; count of bases not matched to a gene: 10. There are 18 residues in the CDR3. Per germline, CDR1 MDHEN and CDR2 SYDVKM. The CDR3 DNA follows: TGTGCCAGCAGTTCGGGACTAGCGGGAGTTTTGCCCGACAATGAGCAGTTCTTC. Its translation is CASSSGLAGVLPDNEQFF.

This clonotype occurred a few times. V gene TRBV25-1 combines with J gene TRBJ2-1; the match to TRBD1 covers 8 bases. The V gene end was trimmed by 2 bases and the J gene end by 6 bases; junction bases not matched to a gene: 6. The CDR3 length is 15 residues. Looked up from germline, CDR1 is MGHDK and CDR2 is SYGVNS. The CDR3 reads CASSEDHQGANEQFF. CDR3 DNA: TGTGCCAGCAGTGAAGACCACCAGGGGGCCAATGAGCAGTTCTTC.

V and J are TRBV3-1 and TRBJ2-7; TRBD1 agrees at 11 bases. CDR1 is LGHDT and CDR2 is YNNKEL in the germline V gene (reference sequence). V was pared by 4 bases and J by 4 bases, with 9 bases of the junction left unmatched. The CDR3 contains 16 residues. The CDR3 nucleotides read TGTGCCAGCAGCCGCGGAAGCGGGACAGGGGGTTACGAGCAGTACTTC. It specifies CASSRGSGTGGYEQYF.

This clonotype was detected only a few times. This chain links TRBV5-1 with TRBJ2-1, with D possibly being TRBD1 or TRBD2 (5 bases each). The V and J ends lost 2 bases and 7 bases respectively, with 13 bases between them. The length of the CDR3 is 14 residues. Germline V lookup: CDR1 SGHRS, CDR2 YFSETQ. The CDR3 DNA sequence: TGCGCCAGCAGCTTCGGGACGGGAAGGAATGAGCAGTTCTTC. This translates into CASSFGTGRNEQFF.

V and J are TRBV6-6 and TRBJ2-3, with unresolved D. Germline loops: CDR1 MNHNY, CDR2 SVGAGI (reference sequence). The V end lost 10 bases, the J end lost 0 bases, and 14 bases lay between the germline ends. The CDR3 consists of 14 residues. CDR3 coding DNA: TGTGCCACCGCCCGGACCCCGAGCACAGATACGCAGTATTTT. It specifies CATARTPSTDTQYF.

The V gene is TRBV20-1, the J gene TRBJ2-7; 10 nucleotides match TRBD2. The germline gives CDR1 DFQATT, CDR2 SNEGSKA (reference sequence). CDR3 length equals 15 residues. J lost 0 bases, V lost 6 bases, and 8 bases had no gene match. CDR3 sequence: CSASIAGGLSYEQYF. In DNA, the CDR3 is TGCAGTGCCTCGATAGCGGGAGGCCTCTCCTACGAGCAGTACTTC.